The clone carrying this T cell receptor beta chain has more than one count but fewer than ten. This record belongs to a study of patients and donors after allogeneic stem cell transplantation. MiXCR, run by TCRdb on the RT-PCR reads, gives a single entry per CDR3 protein. The sample carries over 400,000 distinct CDR3 sequences, around 16% recorded once. The sequence came from a human donor who was either an allogeneic HSCT recipient or a stem cell or donor lymphocyte infusion donor (not recorded which). It is not recorded whose cells these are; they may come from a transplant donor. Sequenced: blood, either unsorted or a sorted T cell fraction (not recorded which).

For the CDR3, the DNA is TGTGCCATCAGTGAGCCGGGTTTCGGAGCTTTCTTT. It specifies CAISEPGFGAFF. The chain employs TRBV10-3 and TRBJ1-1; D is undetermined. The germline gives CDR1 ENHRY, CDR2 SYGVKD. Trimming removed 2 bases at V and 10 bases at J, with 11 bases between. The length of the CDR3 is 12 residues.